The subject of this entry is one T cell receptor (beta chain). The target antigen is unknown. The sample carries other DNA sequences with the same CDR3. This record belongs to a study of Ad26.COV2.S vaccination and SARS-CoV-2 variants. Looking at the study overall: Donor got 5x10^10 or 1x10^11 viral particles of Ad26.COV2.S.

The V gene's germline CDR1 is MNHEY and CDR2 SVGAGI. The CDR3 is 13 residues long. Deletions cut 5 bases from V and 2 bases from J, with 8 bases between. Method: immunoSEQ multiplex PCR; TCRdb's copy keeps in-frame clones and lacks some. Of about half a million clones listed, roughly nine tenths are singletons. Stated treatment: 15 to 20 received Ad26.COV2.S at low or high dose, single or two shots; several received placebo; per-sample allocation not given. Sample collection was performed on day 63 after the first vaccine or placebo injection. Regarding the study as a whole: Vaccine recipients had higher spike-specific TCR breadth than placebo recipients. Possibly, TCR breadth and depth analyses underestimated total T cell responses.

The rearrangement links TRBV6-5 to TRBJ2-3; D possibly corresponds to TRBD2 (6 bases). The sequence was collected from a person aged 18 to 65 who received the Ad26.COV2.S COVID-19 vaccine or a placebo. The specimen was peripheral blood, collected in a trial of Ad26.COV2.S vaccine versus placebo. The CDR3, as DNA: TGTGCCAGCAGTAGGGACTCCACAGATACGCAGTATTTT. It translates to CASSRDSTDTQYF.